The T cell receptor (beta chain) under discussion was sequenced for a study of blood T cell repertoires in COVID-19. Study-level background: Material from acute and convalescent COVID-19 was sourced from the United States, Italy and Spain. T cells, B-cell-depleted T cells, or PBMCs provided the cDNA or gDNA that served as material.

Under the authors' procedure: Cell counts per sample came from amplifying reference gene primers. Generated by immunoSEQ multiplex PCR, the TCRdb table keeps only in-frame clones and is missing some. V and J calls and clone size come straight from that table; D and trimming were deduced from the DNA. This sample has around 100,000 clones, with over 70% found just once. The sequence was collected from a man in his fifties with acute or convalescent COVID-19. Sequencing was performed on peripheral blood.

CDR3 amino acids: CSVEKQGVTDTQYF. The CDR3 DNA reads TGCAGCGTTGAAAAACAGGGAGTCACAGATACGCAGTATTTT. The chain combines TRBV29-1 with TRBJ2-3, with D possibly being TRBD1 (6 bases). V was clipped by 2 bases and J by 2 bases, with 11 bases between them. Germline V CDR1 and CDR2: SQVTM, ANQGSEA. The CDR3 extends over 14 amino acids.